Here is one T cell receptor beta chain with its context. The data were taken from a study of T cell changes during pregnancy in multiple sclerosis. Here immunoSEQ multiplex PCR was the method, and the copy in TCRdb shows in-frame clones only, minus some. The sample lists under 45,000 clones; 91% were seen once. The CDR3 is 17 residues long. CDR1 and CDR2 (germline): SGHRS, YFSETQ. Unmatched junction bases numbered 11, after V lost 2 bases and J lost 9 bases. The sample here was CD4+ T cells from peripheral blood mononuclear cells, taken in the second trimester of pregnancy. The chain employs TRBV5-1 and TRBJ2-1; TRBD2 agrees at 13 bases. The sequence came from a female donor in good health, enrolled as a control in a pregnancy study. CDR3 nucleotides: TGCGCCAGCAGCTTCCGACTAGCGGGGGGCACAATCGGTGAGCAGTTCTTC. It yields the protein CASSFRLAGGTIGEQFF.